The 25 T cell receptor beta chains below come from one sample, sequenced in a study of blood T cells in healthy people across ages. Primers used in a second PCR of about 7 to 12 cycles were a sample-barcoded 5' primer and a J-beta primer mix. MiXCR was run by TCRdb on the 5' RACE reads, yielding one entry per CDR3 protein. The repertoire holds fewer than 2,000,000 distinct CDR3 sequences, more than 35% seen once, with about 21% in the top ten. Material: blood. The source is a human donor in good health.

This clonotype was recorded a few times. CDR3 sequence (DNA): TGCAGTGCTAGCAAACAGCCGAACACTGAAGCTTTCTTT. Protein sequence: CSASKQPNTEAFF. This chain joins TRBV20-1 and TRBJ1-1; D remains ambiguous. V lost 3 bases, J lost 1 base, and 9 bases lay in between. The CDR3 totals 13 residues. CDR1 is DFQATT and CDR2 is SNEGSKA in the germline V gene (reference sequence).

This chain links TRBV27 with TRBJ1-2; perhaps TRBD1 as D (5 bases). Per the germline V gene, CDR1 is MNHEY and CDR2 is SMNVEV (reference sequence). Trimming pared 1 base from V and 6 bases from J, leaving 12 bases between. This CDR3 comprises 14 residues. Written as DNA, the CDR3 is TGTGCCAGCAGTTTATACGGGGCGCCGGATGGCTACACCTTC. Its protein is CASSLYGAPDGYTF.

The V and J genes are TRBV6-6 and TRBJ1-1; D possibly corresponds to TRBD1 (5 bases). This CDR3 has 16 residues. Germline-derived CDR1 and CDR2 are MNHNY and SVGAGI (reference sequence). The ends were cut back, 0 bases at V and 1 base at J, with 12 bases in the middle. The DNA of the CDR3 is TGTGCCAGCAGTTACTCGATCCAGGGCCCGAACACTGAAGCTTTCTTT. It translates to CASSYSIQGPNTEAFF.

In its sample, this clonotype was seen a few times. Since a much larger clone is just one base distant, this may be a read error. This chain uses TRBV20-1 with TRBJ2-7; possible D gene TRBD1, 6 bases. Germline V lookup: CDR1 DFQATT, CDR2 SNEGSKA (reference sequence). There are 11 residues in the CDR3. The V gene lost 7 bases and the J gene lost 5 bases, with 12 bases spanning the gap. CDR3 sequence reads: CSVGRGHEQYF. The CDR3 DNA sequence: TGCAGTGTCGGCAGGGGCCACGAGCAGTACTTC.

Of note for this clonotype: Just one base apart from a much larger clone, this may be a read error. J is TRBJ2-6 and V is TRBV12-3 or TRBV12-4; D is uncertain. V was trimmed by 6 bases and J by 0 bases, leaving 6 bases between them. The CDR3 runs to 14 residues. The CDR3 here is CASSFISGANVLTF. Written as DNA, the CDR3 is TGTGCCAGCAGCTTTATCTCTGGGGCCAACGTCCTGACTTTC.

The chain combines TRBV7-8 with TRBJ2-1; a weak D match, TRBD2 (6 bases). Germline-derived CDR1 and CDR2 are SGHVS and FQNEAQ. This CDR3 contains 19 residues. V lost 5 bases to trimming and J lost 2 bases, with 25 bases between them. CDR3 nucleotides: TGTGCCAGCAGCCGATTCCGTGTTGGTCCTCCGGGGGCCTACAATGAGCAGTTCTTC. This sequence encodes CASSRFRVGPPGAYNEQFF.

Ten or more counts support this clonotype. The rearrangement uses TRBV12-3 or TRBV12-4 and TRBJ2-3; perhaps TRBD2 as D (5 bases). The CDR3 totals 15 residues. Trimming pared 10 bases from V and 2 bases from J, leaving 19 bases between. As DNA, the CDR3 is TGTGCCATCAGCGGCTCCGGGCAGTCCACAGATACGCAGTATTTT. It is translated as CAISGSGQSTDTQYF.

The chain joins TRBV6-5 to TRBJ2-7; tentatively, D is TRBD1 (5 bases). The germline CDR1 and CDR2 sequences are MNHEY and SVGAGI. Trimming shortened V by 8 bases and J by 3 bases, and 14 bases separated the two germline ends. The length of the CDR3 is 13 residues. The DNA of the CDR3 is TGTGCCAGCGGGCCAGGGCTTTACTACGAGCAGTACTTC. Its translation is CASGPGLYYEQYF.

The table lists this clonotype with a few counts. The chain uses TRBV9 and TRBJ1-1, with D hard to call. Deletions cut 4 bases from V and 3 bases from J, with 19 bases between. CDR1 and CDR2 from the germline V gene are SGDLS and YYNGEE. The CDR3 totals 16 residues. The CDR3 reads CASSPQPKSSDTEAFF. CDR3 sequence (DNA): TGTGCCAGCAGCCCCCAGCCTAAATCGTCGGACACTGAAGCTTTCTTT.

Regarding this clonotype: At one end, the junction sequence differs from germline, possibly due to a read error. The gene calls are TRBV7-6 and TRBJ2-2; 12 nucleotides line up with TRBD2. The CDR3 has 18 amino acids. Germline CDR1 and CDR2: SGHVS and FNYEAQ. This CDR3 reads CACSARLAGDTNTGELFF. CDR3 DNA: TGTGCCTGCAGCGCCAGACTAGCGGGGGACACGAACACCGGGGAGCTGTTTTTT.

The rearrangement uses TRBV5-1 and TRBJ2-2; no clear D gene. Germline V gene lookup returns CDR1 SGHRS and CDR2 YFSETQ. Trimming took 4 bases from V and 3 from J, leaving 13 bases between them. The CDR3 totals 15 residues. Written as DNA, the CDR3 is TGCGCCAGCAGCATGACCCACTCAGACACCGGGGAGCTGTTTTTT. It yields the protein CASSMTHSDTGELFF.

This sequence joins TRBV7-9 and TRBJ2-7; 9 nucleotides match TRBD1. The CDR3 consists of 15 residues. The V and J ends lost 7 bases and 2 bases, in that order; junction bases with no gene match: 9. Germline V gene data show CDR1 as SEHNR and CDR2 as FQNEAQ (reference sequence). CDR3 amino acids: CASMPGQGITYEQYF. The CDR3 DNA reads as TGTGCCAGCATGCCGGGACAGGGCATAACCTACGAGCAGTACTTC.

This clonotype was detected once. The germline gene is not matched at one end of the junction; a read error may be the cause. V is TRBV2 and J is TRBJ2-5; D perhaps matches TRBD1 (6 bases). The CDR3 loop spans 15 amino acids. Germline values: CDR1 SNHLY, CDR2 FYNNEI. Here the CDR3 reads CASLLSGHEQATQYF. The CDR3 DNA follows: TGTGCCAGCCTGCTTTCGGGACATGAACAAGCGACCCAGTACTTC.

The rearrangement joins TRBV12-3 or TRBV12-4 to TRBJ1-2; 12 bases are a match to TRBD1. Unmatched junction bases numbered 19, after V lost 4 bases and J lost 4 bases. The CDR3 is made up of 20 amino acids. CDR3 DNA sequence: TGTGCCAGCAGTTCATACCTGTGGGGGGACAGGGGGCGCAAACCCTATGGCTACACCTTC. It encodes CASSSYLWGDRGRKPYGYTF.

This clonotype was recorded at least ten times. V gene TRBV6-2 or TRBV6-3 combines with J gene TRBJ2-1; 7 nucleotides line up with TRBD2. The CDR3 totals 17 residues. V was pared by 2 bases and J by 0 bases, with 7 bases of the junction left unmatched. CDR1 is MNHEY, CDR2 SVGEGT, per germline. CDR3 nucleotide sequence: TGTGCCAGCAGTTACCGGCTAGCGGAAAGCTCCTACAATGAGCAGTTCTTC. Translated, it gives CASSYRLAESSYNEQFF.

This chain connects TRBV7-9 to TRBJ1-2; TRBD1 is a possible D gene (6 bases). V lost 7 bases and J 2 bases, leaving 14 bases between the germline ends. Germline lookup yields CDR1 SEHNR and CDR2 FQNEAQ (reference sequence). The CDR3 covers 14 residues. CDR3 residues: CASTSDRRNYGYTF. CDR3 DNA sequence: TGTGCCAGCACTTCGGACAGAAGGAACTATGGCTACACCTTC.

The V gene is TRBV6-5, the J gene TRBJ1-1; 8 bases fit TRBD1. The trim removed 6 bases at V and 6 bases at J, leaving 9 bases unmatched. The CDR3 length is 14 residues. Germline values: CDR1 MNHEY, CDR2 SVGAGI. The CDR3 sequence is CASSRTGSLPEAFF. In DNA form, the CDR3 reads TGTGCCAGCAGCCGGACAGGGTCCCTCCCTGAAGCTTTCTTT.

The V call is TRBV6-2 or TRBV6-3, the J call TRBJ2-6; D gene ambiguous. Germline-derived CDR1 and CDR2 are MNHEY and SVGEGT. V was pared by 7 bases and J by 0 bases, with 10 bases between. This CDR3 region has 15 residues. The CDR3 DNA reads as TGTGCCAGCATGGCGACCTACTCTGGGGCCAACGTCCTGACTTTC. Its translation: CASMATYSGANVLTF.

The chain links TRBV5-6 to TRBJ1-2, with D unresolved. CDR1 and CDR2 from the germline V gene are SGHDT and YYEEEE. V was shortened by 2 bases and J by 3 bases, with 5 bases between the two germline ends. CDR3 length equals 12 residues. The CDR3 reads CASSFEYYGYTF. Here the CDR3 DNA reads TGTGCCAGCAGCTTTGAGTACTATGGCTACACCTTC.

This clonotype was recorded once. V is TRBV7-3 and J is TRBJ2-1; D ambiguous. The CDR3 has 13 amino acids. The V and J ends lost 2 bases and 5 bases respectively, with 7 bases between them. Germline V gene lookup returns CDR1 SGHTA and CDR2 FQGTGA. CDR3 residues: CASSLRYDNEQFF. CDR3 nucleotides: TGTGCCAGCAGCTTACGATACGACAATGAGCAGTTCTTC. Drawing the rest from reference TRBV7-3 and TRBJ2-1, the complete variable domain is GAGVSQTPSNKVTEKGKYVELRCDPISGHTALYWYRQSLGQGPEFLIYFQGTGAADDSGLPNDRFFAVRPEGSVSTLKIQRTERGDSAVYLCASSLRYDNEQFFGPGTRLTVL.

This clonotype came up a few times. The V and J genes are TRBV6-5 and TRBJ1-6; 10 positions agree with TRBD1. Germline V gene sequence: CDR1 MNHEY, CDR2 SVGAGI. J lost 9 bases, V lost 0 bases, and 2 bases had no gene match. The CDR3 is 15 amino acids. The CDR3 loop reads CASSYSGQGSSPLHF. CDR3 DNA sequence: TGTGCCAGCAGTTACTCGGGACAGGGGAGTTCACCCCTCCACTTT.

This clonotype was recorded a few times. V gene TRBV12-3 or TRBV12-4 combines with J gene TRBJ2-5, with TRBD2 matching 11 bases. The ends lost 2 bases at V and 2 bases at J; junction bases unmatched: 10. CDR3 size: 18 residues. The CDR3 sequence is CASSLRLAGKQTQETQYF. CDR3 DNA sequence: TGTGCCAGCAGTTTACGACTAGCGGGGAAACAGACACAAGAGACCCAGTACTTC.

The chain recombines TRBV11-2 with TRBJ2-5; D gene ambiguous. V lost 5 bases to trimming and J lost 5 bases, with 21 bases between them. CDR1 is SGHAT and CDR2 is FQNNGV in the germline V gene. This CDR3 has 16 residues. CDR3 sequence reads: CASSHPLRRPRETQYF. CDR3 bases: TGTGCCAGCAGCCACCCCTTGAGGCGGCCCCGGGAGACCCAGTACTTC. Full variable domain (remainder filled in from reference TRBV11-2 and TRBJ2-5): EAGVAQSPRYKIIEKRQSVAFWCNPISGHATLYWYQQILGQGPKLLIQFQNNGVVDDSQLPKDRFSAERLKGVDSTLKIQPAKLEDSAVYLCASSHPLRRPRETQYFGPGTRLLVL.

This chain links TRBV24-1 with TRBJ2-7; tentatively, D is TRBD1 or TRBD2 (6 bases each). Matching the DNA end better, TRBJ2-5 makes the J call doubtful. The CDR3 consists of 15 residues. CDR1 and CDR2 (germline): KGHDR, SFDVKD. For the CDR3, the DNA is TGTGCCACCAGTGATCCTGCGAGGGGGGCAGAGACCCAGTACTTC. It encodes CATSDPARGAETQYF.

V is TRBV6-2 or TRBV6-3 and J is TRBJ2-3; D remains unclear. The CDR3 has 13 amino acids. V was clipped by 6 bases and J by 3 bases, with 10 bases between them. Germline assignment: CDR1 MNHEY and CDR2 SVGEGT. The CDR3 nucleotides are TGTGCCAGCAGGGACGCGTGGACAGATACGCAGTATTTT. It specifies CASRDAWTDTQYF.